These 13 T cell receptor beta chains were all obtained from the same sample, sequenced in a study of response to subunit inactivated influenza vaccine. TCRdb reanalysed the RT-PCR reads using MiXCR and keeps one entry per CDR3 protein. The sample holds about 830,000 distinct CDR3 sequences; around 20% are singletons and the top ten take under 13%. Sequenced material: PBMCs from blood, taken 5 to 6 days after vaccination. These receptors were obtained from a man aged 50-59 years who received an inactivated influenza vaccine.

This clonotype was seen only a few times. V is TRBV6-5 and J is TRBJ2-3; a possible D gene is TRBD1 (5 bases). Germline V gives CDR1 MNHEY, CDR2 SVGAGI. This CDR3 is 15 amino acids long. Trimming took 1 base from V and 0 from J, leaving 8 bases between them. The CDR3 nucleotides are TGTGCCAGCAGTTACTTTGGACACAGCACAGATACGCAGTATTTT. Amino acids: CASSYFGHSTDTQYF.

The V call is TRBV28, the J call TRBJ2-3; 13 nucleotides line up with TRBD2. Losses at the gene ends were 3 bases for V and 3 bases for J; bases not matched to a gene: 15. This CDR3 spans 20 amino acids. The germline gives CDR1 MDHEN, CDR2 SYDVKM. This chain's CDR3 is CASSFPRRTSGSGSTDTQYF. CDR3 coding DNA: TGTGCCAGCAGTTTCCCCCGAAGGACTAGCGGGAGTGGGAGTACAGATACGCAGTATTTT.

This clonotype was observed a few times. The chain has TRBV12-3 or TRBV12-4 and TRBJ2-7; possible D gene TRBD1, 5 bases. Trimming removed 3 bases from V and 0 bases from J, with 12 bases in between. There are 15 residues in the CDR3. The CDR3 protein is CASSFSTVGSYEQYF. The CDR3 coding sequence is TGTGCCAGCAGTTTCTCGACAGTTGGCTCCTACGAGCAGTACTTC.

The gene calls are TRBV4-3 and TRBJ1-4; 9 nucleotides line up with TRBD1. CDR3 length: 16 amino acids. With V trimmed by 1 base and J by 7 bases, 7 bases remained unmatched. Looked up from germline, CDR1 is LGHNA and CDR2 is YSLEER. In nucleotides, the CDR3 is TGCGCCAGCAGCCAAGGGCCGGGACAGGGAGGTGAAAAACTGTTTTTT. Encoded protein: CASSQGPGQGGEKLFF.

The chain couples TRBV10-3 to TRBJ1-5, with TRBD1 matching 9 bases. V shed 0 bases and J 6 bases; nucleotides not matched to a gene: 6. This CDR3 contains 16 residues. Per germline, CDR1 ENHRY and CDR2 SYGVKD. The DNA for the CDR3 is TGTGCCATCAGTGAGTCGCTGGGACAGGGAGGTCAGCCCCAGCATTTT. Its translation: CAISESLGQGGQPQHF.

This clonotype was observed a few times. The V call is TRBV10-2, the J call TRBJ2-1, with TRBD1 as a possible D gene (5 bases). Germline assignment: CDR1 WSHSY and CDR2 SAAADI. V lost 3 bases, J lost 8 bases, and 8 bases lay in between. The CDR3 runs to 12 residues. The CDR3 loop reads CASSEGADEQFF. The CDR3 DNA is TGCGCCAGCAGTGAAGGGGCGGATGAGCAGTTCTTC.

The chain links TRBV12-3 or TRBV12-4 to TRBJ2-1, with D perhaps TRBD1 or TRBD2 (5 bases each). The CDR3 is 14 residues long. Trimming pared 6 bases from V and 10 bases from J, leaving 19 bases between. The CDR3 protein is CASRPTGTRQEQFF. In nucleotides, the CDR3 is TGTGCCAGCAGGCCCACCGGGACGAGACAGGAGCAGTTCTTC.

This clonotype appeared a few times. This chain joins TRBV9 and TRBJ2-3, with 7 bases matching TRBD1. CDR3 length: 14 amino acids. V lost 2 bases and J lost 3; bases outside the gene matches: 3. Germline V gene sequence: CDR1 SGDLS, CDR2 YYNGEE. CDR3 sequence reads: CASSVTGVTDTQYF. The CDR3 DNA is TGTGCCAGCAGCGTTACAGGGGTTACAGATACGCAGTATTTT.

This clonotype occurred a few times. The chain employs TRBV9 and TRBJ1-3, with 7 bases matching TRBD1. This CDR3 is built from 16 residues. Losses at the gene ends were 0 bases for V and 0 bases for J; bases not matched to a gene: 3. Germline-derived CDR1 and CDR2 are SGDLS and YYNGEE. The CDR3 DNA reads as TGTGCCAGCAGCGTAGGACAGGGTTACTCTGGAAACACCATATATTTT. Its translation: CASSVGQGYSGNTIYF.

The chain has TRBV7-2 and TRBJ2-3; D remains unclear. Germline CDR1 SGHTA, CDR2 FQGNSA. V lost 2 bases to trimming and J lost 1 base, with 13 bases between them. The CDR3 sequence is 16 residues long. The CDR3 spells CASSLNWVSGTDTQYF. The DNA of the CDR3 is TGTGCCAGCAGCTTAAATTGGGTGTCGGGCACAGATACGCAGTATTTT. The full variable domain, rest sourced from reference TRBV7-2 and TRBJ2-3, is GAGVSQSPSNKVTEKGKDVELRCDPISGHTALYWYRQSLGQGLEFLIYFQGNSAPDKSGLPSDRFSAERTGGSVSTLTIQRTQQEDSAVYLCASSLNWVSGTDTQYFGPGTRLTVL.

CDR3 region: CASSVGAGRGVRETQYF. The CDR3 DNA reads TGTGCCAGCAGCGTAGGGGCCGGGCGCGGGGTAAGGGAGACCCAGTACTTC. This chain uses TRBV9 with TRBJ2-5; D is perhaps TRBD2 (6 bases). V was trimmed by 0 bases and J by 5 bases, leaving 20 bases between them. Germline CDR1 is SGDLS and CDR2 is YYNGEE. CDR3 length equals 17 residues.

This CDR3 reads CAISASGQGMSYEQYF. As DNA, the CDR3 is TGTGCCATCAGTGCCTCAGGACAGGGGATGTCCTACGAGCAGTACTTC. This chain uses TRBV10-3 with TRBJ2-7, with 9 bases lining up with TRBD1. The germline V gene has CDR1 ENHRY and CDR2 SYGVKD. This CDR3 comprises 16 residues. The ends lost 4 bases at V and 1 base at J; junction bases unmatched: 8.

This clonotype was observed at least ten times. The CDR3 here is CSAGGHGPNTGELFF. CDR3 DNA sequence: TGCAGTGCTGGAGGACACGGGCCCAACACCGGGGAGCTGTTTTTT. The J gene is TRBJ2-2, the V gene TRBV20-1; possibly TRBD1 or TRBD2 for D (5 bases each). Per the germline V gene, CDR1 is DFQATT and CDR2 is SNEGSKA (reference sequence). The CDR3 is 15 residues long. The V end was cut by 5 bases, the J end by 2 bases, with 15 bases between.